The T cell receptor (beta chain) under discussion was sequenced for a study of OX40 agonist ivuxolimab in advanced cancers. Overall study context: A diagnosis of hepatocellular carcinoma, melanoma, renal cell or head and neck cancer was present in dose-escalation patients. Of mixed ages from about 23 to 90 and averaging about 60 years, the group was roughly 85% male. Three individuals attained partial responses, comprising one hepatocellular carcinoma case and two cutaneous melanoma cases.

A remark on this clone: Its antigen is unknown.

The CDR3 runs to 14 residues. V was shortened by 4 bases and J by 5 bases, with 10 bases between the two germline ends. The germline V gene encodes CDR1 SGHRS and CDR2 YFSETQ. Sequencing used immunoSEQ multiplex PCR; TCRdb keeps in-frame clones, though not all of them. The sample includes more than 65,000 clones, about 89% seen only once; the top ten take over 0.35%. Whole-study findings and limits: Researchers report that CD8+ T cells had, on average, more expanded clones than CD4+.

The sequence derives from an adult with an advanced solid tumor such as melanoma, head and neck, liver or kidney cancer. Sequencing was performed on CD4+ or CD8+ T cells sorted from blood, taken in a trial of the OX40 agonist ivuxolimab. The chain has TRBV5-1 and TRBJ1-6; TRBD1 is a possible D gene (6 bases). CDR3 nucleotides: TGCGCCAGCAGCGTCGGACAGAATAATTCACCCCTCCACTTT. It specifies CASSVGQNNSPLHF.